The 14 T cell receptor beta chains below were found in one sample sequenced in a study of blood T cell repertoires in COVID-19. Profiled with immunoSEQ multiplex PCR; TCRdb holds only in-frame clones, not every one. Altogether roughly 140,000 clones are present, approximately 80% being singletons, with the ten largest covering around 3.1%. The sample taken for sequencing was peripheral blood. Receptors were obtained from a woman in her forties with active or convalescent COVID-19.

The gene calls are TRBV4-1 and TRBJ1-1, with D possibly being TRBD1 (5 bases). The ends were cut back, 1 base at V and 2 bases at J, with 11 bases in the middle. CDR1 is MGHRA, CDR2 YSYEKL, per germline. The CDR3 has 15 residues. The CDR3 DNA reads TGCGCCAGCAGCCAAGCTCCAGGGTATAACACTGAAGCTTTCTTT. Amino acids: CASSQAPGYNTEAFF.

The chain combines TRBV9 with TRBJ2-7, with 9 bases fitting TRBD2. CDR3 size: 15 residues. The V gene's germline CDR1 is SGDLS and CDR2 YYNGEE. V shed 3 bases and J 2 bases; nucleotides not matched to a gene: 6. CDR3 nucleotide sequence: TGTGCCAGCAGCGAGGCTAGCGGGGCCGCCTACGAGCAGTACTTC. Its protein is CASSEASGAAYEQYF.

This CDR3 is CASSFNEYSYGYTF. The DNA for the CDR3 is TGTGCCAGCAGCTTTAACGAATACAGCTATGGCTACACCTTC. The rearrangement links TRBV7-9 to TRBJ1-2, with unresolved D. V lost 3 bases and J 4 bases, leaving 12 bases between the germline ends. The CDR3 has 14 residues. In germline, CDR1 is SEHNR, CDR2 FQNEAQ (reference sequence).

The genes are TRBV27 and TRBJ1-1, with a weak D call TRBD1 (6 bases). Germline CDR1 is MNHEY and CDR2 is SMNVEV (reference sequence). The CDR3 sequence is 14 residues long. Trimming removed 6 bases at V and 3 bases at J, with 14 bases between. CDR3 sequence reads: CASRPRGEDTEAFF. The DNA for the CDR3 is TGTGCCAGCAGACCCAGGGGAGAGGACACTGAAGCTTTCTTT.

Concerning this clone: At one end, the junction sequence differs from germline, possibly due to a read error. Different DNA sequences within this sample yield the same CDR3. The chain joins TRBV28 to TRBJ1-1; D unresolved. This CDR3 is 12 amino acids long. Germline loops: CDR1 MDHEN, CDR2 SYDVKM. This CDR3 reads CAVMGVNTEAFF. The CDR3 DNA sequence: TGTGCCGTTATGGGAGTGAACACTGAGGCTTTCTTT.

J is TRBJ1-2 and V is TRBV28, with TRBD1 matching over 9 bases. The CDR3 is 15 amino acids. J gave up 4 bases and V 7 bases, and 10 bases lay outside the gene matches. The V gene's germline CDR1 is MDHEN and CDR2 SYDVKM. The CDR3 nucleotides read TGTGCCAGCACGCTTTGGGGGACAGGGAGCTATGGCTACACCTTC. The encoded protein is CASTLWGTGSYGYTF.

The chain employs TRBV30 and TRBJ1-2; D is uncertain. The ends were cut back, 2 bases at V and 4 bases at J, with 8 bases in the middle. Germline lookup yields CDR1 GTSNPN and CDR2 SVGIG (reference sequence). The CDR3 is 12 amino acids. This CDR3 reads CAWSSGIYGYTF. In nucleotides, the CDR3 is TGTGCCTGGAGTAGCGGAATCTATGGCTACACCTTC. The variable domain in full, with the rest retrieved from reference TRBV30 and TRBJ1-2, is SQTIHQWPATLVQPVGSPLSLECTVEGTSNPNLYWYRQAAGRGLQLLFYSVGIGQISSEVPQNLSASRPQDRQFILSSKKLLLSDSGFYLCAWSSGIYGYTFGSGTRLTVV.

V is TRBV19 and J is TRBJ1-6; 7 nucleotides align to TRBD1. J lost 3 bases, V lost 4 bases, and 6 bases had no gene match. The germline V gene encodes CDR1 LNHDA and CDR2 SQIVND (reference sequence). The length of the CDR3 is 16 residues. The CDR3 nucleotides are TGTGCCAGTAGTAGGAGACGGGACAGCTATAATTCACCCCTCCACTTT. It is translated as CASSRRRDSYNSPLHF.

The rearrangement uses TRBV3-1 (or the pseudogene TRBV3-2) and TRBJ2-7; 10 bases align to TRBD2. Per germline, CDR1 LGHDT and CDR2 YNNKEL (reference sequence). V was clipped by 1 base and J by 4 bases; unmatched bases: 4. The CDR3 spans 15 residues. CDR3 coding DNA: TGTGCCAGCAGCCAAGGTTCTAGCGGGAGATACGAGCAGTACTTC. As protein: CASSQGSSGRYEQYF.

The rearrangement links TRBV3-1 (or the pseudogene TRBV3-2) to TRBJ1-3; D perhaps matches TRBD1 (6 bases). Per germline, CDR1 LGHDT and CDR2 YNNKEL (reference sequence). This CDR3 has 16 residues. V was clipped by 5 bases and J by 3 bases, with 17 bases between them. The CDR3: CASSNGGGANGNTIYF. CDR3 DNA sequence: TGTGCCAGCAGCAACGGAGGGGGGGCAAATGGAAACACCATATATTTT.

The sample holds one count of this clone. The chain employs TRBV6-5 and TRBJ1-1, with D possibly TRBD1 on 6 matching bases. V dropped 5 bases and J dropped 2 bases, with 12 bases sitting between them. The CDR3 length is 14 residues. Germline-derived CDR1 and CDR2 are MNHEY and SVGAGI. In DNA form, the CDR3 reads TGTGCCAGCAGTACATCACAGGGAAACACTGAAGCTTTCTTT. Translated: CASSTSQGNTEAFF.

CDR3 amino acids: CASSFPAGGSYEQYF. The CDR3 nucleotides are TGTGCCAGCAGCTTTCCAGCGGGAGGCTCCTACGAGCAGTACTTC. This sequence joins TRBV5-4 and TRBJ2-7, with TRBD2 identical over 9 bases. Per the germline V gene, CDR1 is SGHNT and CDR2 is YYREEE (reference sequence). V was clipped by 2 bases and J by 0 bases; unmatched bases: 3. The length of the CDR3 is 15 residues.

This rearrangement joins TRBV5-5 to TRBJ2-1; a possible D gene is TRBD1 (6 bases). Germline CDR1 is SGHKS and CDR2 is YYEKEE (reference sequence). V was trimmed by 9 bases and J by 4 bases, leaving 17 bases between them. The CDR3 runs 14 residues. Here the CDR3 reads CATSPGTNYNEQFF. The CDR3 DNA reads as TGTGCCACGTCGCCCGGGACAAATTACAATGAGCAGTTCTTC. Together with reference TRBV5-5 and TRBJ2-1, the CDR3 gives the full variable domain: DAGVTQSPTHLIKTRGQQVTLRCSPISGHKSVSWYQQVLGQGPQFIFQYYEKEERGRGNFPDRFSARQFPNYSSELNVNALLLGDSALYLCATSPGTNYNEQFFGPGTRLTVL.

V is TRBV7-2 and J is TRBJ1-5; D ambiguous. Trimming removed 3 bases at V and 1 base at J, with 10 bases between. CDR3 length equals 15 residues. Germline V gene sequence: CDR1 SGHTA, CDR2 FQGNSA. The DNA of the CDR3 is TGTGCCAGCAGCTTCGGCCCGGGAAGCAATCAGCCCCAGCATTTT. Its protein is CASSFGPGSNQPQHF.